What follows are 21 T cell receptor beta chains derived from one specimen sequenced in a study of T-cell reconstitution after alpha-beta-depleted transplantation in children. This sample's TCRbeta library carried unique molecular identifier barcodes. MiXCR was run by TCRdb on the PCR reads, yielding one entry per CDR3 protein. The sample shows some 440,000 distinct CDR3 sequences, about 16% of them seen only once. Specimen: PBMCs, mostly from graft donor cells, collected 360 days after TCRalphabeta/CD19-depleted stem cell transplant. The receptor set was obtained from a boy less than two years old who had a stem cell transplant for Wiskott-Aldrich syndrome, so the T cells may come from the graft donor.

This chain links TRBV6-2 or TRBV6-3 with TRBJ1-5; no clear D gene. The CDR3 has 18 residues. V lost 3 bases and J 1 base, leaving 19 bases between the germline ends. Germline values: CDR1 MNHEY, CDR2 SVGEGT. The CDR3: CASSYSLPAGVSNQPQHF. In DNA form, the CDR3 reads TGTGCCAGCAGTTATAGCCTCCCGGCAGGTGTGAGCAATCAGCCCCAGCATTTT.

This clonotype came up a few times. The chain is built from TRBV5-1 and TRBJ2-3; 7 nucleotides match TRBD2. V lost 2 bases, J lost 2 bases, and 2 bases stayed unmatched. Germline V gene sequence: CDR1 SGHRS, CDR2 YFSETQ. CDR3 length: 14 amino acids. DNA of the CDR3: TGCGCCAGCAGCTTCGGGGGGACCACAGATACGCAGTATTTT. It encodes CASSFGGTTDTQYF.

The J gene is TRBJ2-2, the V gene TRBV20-1; D is ambiguous. Per germline, CDR1 DFQATT and CDR2 SNEGSKA (reference sequence). CDR3 length: 14 residues. V lost 2 bases and J lost 5, with 12 bases in between. CDR3 coding DNA: TGCAGTGCTAGAACTGTGGATGGGACCGGGGAGCTGTTTTTT. This encodes CSARTVDGTGELFF.

This clonotype occurred a few times. The V gene is TRBV6-5, the J gene TRBJ2-1; maybe TRBD1 (6 bases). The CDR3 covers 13 residues. CDR1 and CDR2 from the germline V gene are MNHEY and SVGAGI. The V gene lost 4 bases and the J gene lost 5 bases, with 9 bases spanning the gap. Here the CDR3 DNA reads TGTGCCAGCAGTTGGGGGCCACACAATGAGCAGTTCTTC. Amino acid sequence: CASSWGPHNEQFF.

This clonotype was seen a handful of times. This chain links TRBV6-2 or TRBV6-3 with TRBJ2-2, with D uncertain. The CDR3 totals 17 residues. Germline V gene data show CDR1 as MNHEY and CDR2 as SVGEGT. Trimming cost V 2 bases and J 0 bases, with 13 bases left between them. The DNA of the CDR3 is TGTGCCAGCAGTTACGGGGTCCAGGACGCGAACACCGGGGAGCTGTTTTTT. The encoded protein is CASSYGVQDANTGELFF.

There are a few counts of this clonotype. This sequence joins TRBV10-3 and TRBJ2-7, with D possibly being TRBD2 (6 bases). Germline loops: CDR1 ENHRY, CDR2 SYGVKD. The CDR3 sequence is 13 residues long. V lost 6 bases to trimming and J lost 6 bases, with 15 bases between them. The CDR3 DNA follows: TGTGCCATCAGAGAATCCGGGAGTCCCGAGCAGTACTTC. Its translation is CAIRESGSPEQYF.

This clonotype was seen more than once but under ten times. J is TRBJ2-3 and V is TRBV15; perhaps TRBD1 as D (6 bases). Germline CDR1 LNHNV, CDR2 YYDKDF (reference sequence). This CDR3 spans 18 amino acids. The V end was cut by 0 bases, the J end by 9 bases, with 25 bases between. The CDR3 sequence is CATSRDTGARFATGTQYF. CDR3 in DNA: TGTGCCACCAGCAGAGATACCGGCGCCAGGTTTGCCACAGGGACGCAGTATTTT. The full variable domain, rest sourced from reference TRBV15 and TRBJ2-3, is DAMVIQNPRYQVTQFGKPVTLSCSQTLNHNVMYWYQQKSSQAPKLLFHYYDKDFNNEADTPDNFQSRRPNTSFCFLDIRSPGLGDTAMYLCATSRDTGARFATGTQYFGPGTRLTVL.

This clonotype was counted only a few times. CDR3 sequence: CASSLPRLAGELFF. In DNA, the CDR3 is TGTGCCAGCAGTCTCCCCCGGCTAGCAGGGGAGCTGTTTTTT. The V gene is TRBV28, the J gene TRBJ2-2; possibly TRBD2 for D (5 bases). Germline V gene lookup returns CDR1 MDHEN and CDR2 SYDVKM. V was pared by 5 bases and J by 8 bases, with 15 bases between. This CDR3 contains 14 residues. The variable domain in full, completed from reference TRBV28 and TRBJ2-2, reads DVKVTQSSRYLVKRTGEKVFLECVQDMDHENMFWYRQDPGLGLRLIYFSYDVKMKEKGDIPEGYSVSREKKERFSLILESASTNQTSMYLCASSLPRLAGELFFGEGSRLTVL.

The genes are TRBV20-1 and TRBJ2-1, with D possibly being TRBD1 (6 bases). V was trimmed by 7 bases and J by 8 bases, leaving 15 bases between them. Germline V gene lookup returns CDR1 DFQATT and CDR2 SNEGSKA (reference sequence). This CDR3 comprises 12 residues. In nucleotides, the CDR3 is TGCAGTGTCCCGGGACATGGGGATGAGCAGTTCTTC. This codes for CSVPGHGDEQFF.

This clonotype occurred a few times. The rearrangement links TRBV4-1 to TRBJ1-3, with D possibly being TRBD1 (5 bases). V lost 2 bases and J lost 6, with 11 bases in between. Germline assignment: CDR1 MGHRA and CDR2 YSYEKL. There are 14 residues in the CDR3. The CDR3 spells CASSQSGTSNTIYF. The CDR3 bases are TGCGCCAGCAGCCAATCCGGGACTTCAAACACCATATATTTT.

This clonotype occurred a few times. This chain uses TRBV5-1 with TRBJ2-2, with D maybe TRBD2 (5 bases). Germline loops: CDR1 SGHRS, CDR2 YFSETQ. CDR3 length equals 16 residues. Trimming shortened V by 2 bases and J by 2 bases, and 13 bases separated the two germline ends. The CDR3 DNA is TGCGCCAGCAGCTTACTAGGACGGACCAACACCGGGGAGCTGTTTTTT. It specifies CASSLLGRTNTGELFF.

In this sample, this clonotype turned up a few times. The chain links TRBV3-1 to TRBJ2-3, with D perhaps TRBD1 (6 bases). Looked up from germline, CDR1 is LGHDT and CDR2 is YNNKEL (reference sequence). With 6 bases removed from V and 2 bases from J, the gap between germline ends came to 12 bases. CDR3 length equals 14 residues. The CDR3 reads CASRGWGPTDTQYF. The CDR3 region has the DNA TGTGCCAGCAGGGGGTGGGGGCCCACAGATACGCAGTATTTT.

As to this clonotype: The CDR3 ends on some other residue instead of the conserved phenylalanine or tryptophan, so this is likely a read error. V is TRBV4-3 and J is TRBJ2-1; D may be TRBD2 (6 bases). The CDR3 consists of 15 residues. V dropped 0 bases and J dropped 9 bases, with 15 bases sitting between them. The germline V gene encodes CDR1 LGHNA and CDR2 YSLEER. CDR3: CASSQDEGGAGEQFL. CDR3 in DNA: TGCGCCAGCAGCCAAGATGAAGGAGGGGCGGGTGAGCAGTTCTTA.

This clonotype showed up just a few times. This chain uses TRBV7-8 with TRBJ2-4; tentative D call: TRBD2 (5 bases). Trimming removed 1 base from V and 8 bases from J, with 21 bases in between. The CDR3 has 17 residues. Per the germline V gene, CDR1 is SGHVS and CDR2 is FQNEAQ. CDR3 residues: CASSLGLMGSWRYIQYF. For the CDR3, the DNA is TGTGCCAGCAGCTTAGGCCTCATGGGGTCCTGGAGGTACATTCAGTACTTC.

This clonotype was recorded a few times. In nucleotides, the CDR3 is TGTGCCAGCAGCAGGTTTCCTCTAGCGGCCCAAGAGACCCAGTACTTC. Its protein is CASSRFPLAAQETQYF. This chain connects TRBV6-2 or TRBV6-3 to TRBJ2-5; TRBD2 aligns across 7 bases. The junction had 11 bases not matched to a gene; V was cut back by 6 bases and J by 1 base. Germline CDR1 and CDR2: MNHEY and SVGEGT. The CDR3 covers 16 residues.

This clonotype occurred a few times. The chain joins TRBV27 to TRBJ1-2; TRBD1 is a possible D gene (5 bases). The germline CDR1 and CDR2 sequences are MNHEY and SMNVEV (reference sequence). The germline V and J ends were trimmed by 2 bases and 8 bases, with 15 bases remaining between them. This CDR3 contains 14 residues. The CDR3 DNA is TGTGCCAGCAGTTTAACCCGCTACGGGGACGGCTACACCTTC. Translated, it gives CASSLTRYGDGYTF.

This clonotype turned up a few times. V usage is TRBV28 and J usage is TRBJ2-6; D is tentatively TRBD1 or TRBD2 (5 bases each). Per the germline V gene, CDR1 is MDHEN and CDR2 is SYDVKM. This CDR3 is 16 amino acids long. The germline V and J ends were trimmed by 6 bases and 1 base, with 13 bases remaining between them. CDR3 in amino acids: CASRPWDGSGANVLTF. The CDR3 DNA is TGTGCCAGCAGACCCTGGGACGGGTCTGGGGCCAACGTCCTGACTTTC.

This clonotype has just a few counts. This rearrangement joins TRBV29-1 to TRBJ1-4; 7 bases match TRBD1. In germline, CDR1 is SQVTM, CDR2 ANQGSEA. The V and J ends lost 4 bases and 8 bases, in that order; junction bases with no gene match: 10. The CDR3 is made up of 14 amino acids. As DNA, the CDR3 is TGCAGCGTTGGGGCCGGACAGGTTAAGGAAAAACTGTTTTTT. It translates to CSVGAGQVKEKLFF.

The rearrangement links TRBV6-5 to TRBJ1-1, with D maybe TRBD1 (5 bases). The length of the CDR3 is 12 residues. V shed 3 bases and J shed 12 bases, with 14 bases lying between them. Per germline, CDR1 MNHEY and CDR2 SVGAGI. The CDR3: CASSYQGPGTFF. In nucleotides, the CDR3 is TGTGCCAGCAGTTATCAGGGTCCGGGGACTTTCTTT.

The V and J genes are TRBV4-1 and TRBJ2-3; 7 bases match TRBD2. With 1 base clipped from V and 4 bases from J, the junction kept 8 bases outside the gene matches. Germline V gene sequence: CDR1 MGHRA, CDR2 YSYEKL. The CDR3 totals 16 residues. The CDR3 DNA sequence: TGCGCCAGCAGCCAAGCCCGGGGAGGGCTCCCAGATACGCAGTATTTT. It specifies CASSQARGGLPDTQYF.

The rearrangement joins TRBV6-2 or TRBV6-3 to TRBJ2-1; TRBD1 agrees at 8 bases. Germline trimming cut 6 bases from V and 3 bases from J; bases unmatched to any gene: 22. CDR3 length equals 20 residues. Per germline, CDR1 MNHEY and CDR2 SVGEGT. The CDR3 sequence is CASSRLRLDRGPDRYNEQFF. The CDR3 bases are TGTGCCAGCAGCCGCCTACGTCTAGACAGGGGCCCTGATCGCTACAATGAGCAGTTCTTC.